Detailed here is one T cell receptor beta chain. The table came from immunoSEQ multiplex PCR; TCRdb's copy has only in-frame clones and leaves some out. The sample has about 150,000 clones, roughly 89% seen once; the top ten hold less than 10%. V dropped 6 bases and J dropped 5 bases, with 14 bases sitting between them. CDR1 and CDR2 (germline): MNHEY, SVGAGI. CDR3 length: 14 amino acids. The data were obtained in a study of blood T cell repertoires in COVID-19. Across the whole study: Whether acute or convalescent, the COVID-19 samples came from the United States, Italy and Spain.

The sequencing sample was made of peripheral blood. V usage is TRBV6-5 and J usage is TRBJ2-4; D is undetermined. This sequence was found in a woman aged 45-59 years with active or convalescent COVID-19. The CDR3 DNA follows: TGTGCCAGCAGAGTCTCCCCCCAGGAAAACATTCAGTACTTC. Its translation is CASRVSPQENIQYF.